Given below is one T cell receptor (beta chain) in context. The target antigen is unknown. These data belong to a study of tumor-infiltrating lymphocytes in primary liver carcinoma. In the study overall: Recorded tumor stage was T1-T3 N0M0, with diameters of roughly 4 to 11 cm. Study conclusions and caveats: The overlap of tumor-adjacent and tumor-blood pairs was smaller than that of tumor region pairs.

The CDR3 is made up of 17 amino acids. The junction had 9 bases not matched to a gene; V was cut back by 4 bases and J by 4 bases. The germline gives CDR1 SGHRS, CDR2 YFSETQ. Making TCR beta cDNA involved around 540 ng total RNA and a constant-region primer. Libraries for TCR beta were built through three nested multiplex PCR rounds, which together made up a slightly modified ARM-PCR procedure. TRBV1-TRBV30 forward primers paired with a C-beta reverse primer drove the first two PCR rounds, about 11 cycles each. MiXCR, run by TCRdb on the multiplex PCR reads, gives a single entry per CDR3 protein. Among roughly 190,000 distinct CDR3 sequences listed, around four fifths were seen once. It was from roughly 20-30 mg of unsorted bulk tissue that RNA and DNA were co-extracted. Chronic HBV infection affected patients, none of whom had received treatment.

Input material: tumor tissue from primary liver carcinoma. This TCR was sampled from a middle-aged man with primary liver carcinoma and hepatitis B virus infection. The gene calls are TRBV5-1 and TRBJ2-1; 12 bases agree with TRBD2. The CDR3 protein is CASSSYSTSGSYNEQFF. As DNA, the CDR3 is TGCGCCAGCAGCAGTTATTCGACTAGCGGGAGTTACAATGAGCAGTTCTTC. Using reference TRBV5-1 and TRBJ2-1 for the parts outside the CDR3, the full variable domain is KAGVTQTPRYLIKTRGQQVTLSCSPISGHRSVSWYQQTPGQGLQFLFEYFSETQRNKGNFPGRFSGRQFSNSRSEMNVSTLELGDSALYLCASSSYSTSGSYNEQFFGPGTRLTVL.